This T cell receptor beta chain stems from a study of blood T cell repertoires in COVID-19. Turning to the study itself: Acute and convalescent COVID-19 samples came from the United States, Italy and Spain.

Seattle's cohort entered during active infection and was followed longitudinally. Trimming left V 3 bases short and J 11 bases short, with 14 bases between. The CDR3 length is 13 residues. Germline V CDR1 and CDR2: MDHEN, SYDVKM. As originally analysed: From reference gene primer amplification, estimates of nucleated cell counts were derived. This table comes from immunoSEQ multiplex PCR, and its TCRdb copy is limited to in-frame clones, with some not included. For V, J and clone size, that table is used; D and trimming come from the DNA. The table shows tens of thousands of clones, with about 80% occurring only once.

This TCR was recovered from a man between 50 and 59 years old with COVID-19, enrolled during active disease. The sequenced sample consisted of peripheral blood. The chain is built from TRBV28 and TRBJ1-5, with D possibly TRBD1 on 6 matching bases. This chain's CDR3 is CASSLGGLPAQHF. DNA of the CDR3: TGTGCCAGCAGTTTGGGGGGGCTCCCTGCCCAGCATTTT.